This TCR beta chain appears in the sequencing data of a study of human T cells and chemical hapten exposure. Turning to the study itself: Small pooled library volume differences chiefly drove per-sample TCR yield variation. General study findings and limits: Patch test score was positively correlated with the counts of TCRs that had expanded at PT1. Unchanged with DPC sensitization were TCRs above 1 in 1000 frequency. Significantly more large CDR3 similarity clusters arose among expanded TCRs than among controls.

Documented time point: patch test 3, about 24 weeks after DPC sensitization. Treatment denoted: therapeutic diphenylcyclopropenone sensitization with weekly scalp DPC. As to this clonotype: Its matching antigen is unknown.

The length of the CDR3 is 15 residues. Germline CDR1 reads SGHDN; CDR2 reads FVKESK. The V and J ends lost 0 bases and 2 bases respectively, with 11 bases between them. TCRdb re-called the RACE reads with MiXCR, one entry per CDR3 protein. The sample carries over 55,000 distinct CDR3 sequences, 11% recorded once. This sequence originates from a woman aged 45-65 years with alopecia areata. Some clones in this sample may be carry-over from other donors' samples. The sequencing here drew on whole blood, taken in connection with sensitization to the hapten diphenylcyclopropenone (DPC). The genes are TRBV14 and TRBJ2-7; unclear D gene. The CDR3 region is CASSQDLGRAYEQYF. DNA of the CDR3: TGTGCCAGCAGCCAAGATCTTGGACGGGCCTACGAGCAGTACTTC. Full variable domain (rest looked up from reference TRBV14 and TRBJ2-7): EAGVTQFPSHSVIEKGQTVTLRCDPISGHDNLYWYRRVMGKEIKFLLHFVKESKQDESGMPNNRFLAERTGGTYSTLKVQPAELEDSGVYFCASSQDLGRAYEQYFGPGTRLTVT.